This T cell receptor beta chain was retrieved from a study of blood T cell repertoires in COVID-19. Study-wide context: Samples representing acute and convalescent COVID-19 were sourced from the United States, Italy and Spain.

The authors' processing: By means of reference gene primer amplification, nucleated cell counts were estimated. Profiling relied on immunoSEQ multiplex PCR, and the TCRdb table lists in-frame clones only, not all of them. V and J calls plus clone size are reproduced from that table; the DNA served to infer D and trimming. This table has some 310,000 clones, around 90% appearing once. Germline V CDR1 and CDR2: KGHDR, SFDVKD. After removal of 9 bases from V and 1 base from J, the junction contained 9 bases not matched to a gene. This CDR3 is 15 amino acids long. Seattle's cohort entered during active infection and was followed longitudinally.

The sample comprised peripheral blood. The V call is TRBV24-1, the J call TRBJ2-5, with 8 positions matching TRBD1. This receptor was obtained from a woman aged 25 to 39 with COVID-19, enrolled during active disease. CDR3 DNA: TGTGCCACCGGGAATGACAGGGGCTTCCAAGAGACCCAGTACTTC. Amino acids: CATGNDRGFQETQYF.